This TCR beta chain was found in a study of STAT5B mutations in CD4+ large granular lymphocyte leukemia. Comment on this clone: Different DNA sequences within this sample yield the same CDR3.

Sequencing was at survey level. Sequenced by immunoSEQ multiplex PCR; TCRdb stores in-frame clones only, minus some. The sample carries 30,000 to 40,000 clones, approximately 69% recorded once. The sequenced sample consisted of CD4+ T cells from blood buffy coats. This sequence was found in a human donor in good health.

In DNA, the CDR3 is TGTGCCAGCAGCTTAAGTTACGAGCAGTACTTC. It encodes CASSLSYEQYF. The V gene is TRBV7-2, the J gene TRBJ2-7; no clear D gene. Looked up from germline, CDR1 is SGHTA and CDR2 is FQGNSA. The germline V and J ends were trimmed by 2 bases and 4 bases, with 3 bases remaining between them. This CDR3 comprises 11 residues.